The 11 T cell receptor beta chains listed next were all sequenced from one sample in a study of a mutant IDH1 vaccine in newly diagnosed glioma. Using immunoSEQ multiplex PCR, the repertoire was profiled, and TCRdb retains in-frame clones only, with some absent. The sample contains over 80,000 clones, approximately 78% of which appear only once. The sample's time point: week 47, end of study. Every single dose of the vaccine, 300 ug of mutant IDH1 20-mer peptide, came with topical imiquimod. No antigen has been identified for these receptors. The sequencing here drew on PBMCs, taken from a glioma patient whose treatment included an IDH1 peptide vaccine. The receptors were sampled from a man in his forties with glioma.

The chain links TRBV19 to TRBJ1-5, with D perhaps matching TRBD1 (6 bases). Germline V gives CDR1 LNHDA, CDR2 SQIVND (reference sequence). The CDR3 has 16 amino acids. V was pared by 0 bases and J by 7 bases, with 16 bases between. The CDR3 spells CASSIDLGGGGQPQHF. DNA for the CDR3: TGTGCCAGTAGTATAGATCTGGGAGGGGGGGGACAGCCCCAGCATTTT.

The V and J genes are TRBV14 and TRBJ1-1, with 8 bases lining up with TRBD1. Germline assignment: CDR1 SGHDN and CDR2 FVKESK. The trim removed 4 bases at V and 7 bases at J, leaving 5 bases unmatched. The CDR3 is 13 residues long. The CDR3 nucleotides are TGTGCCAGCAGCCGACAGGGGCGTGATGAAGCTTTCTTT. This encodes CASSRQGRDEAFF.

The gene calls are TRBV7-3 and TRBJ1-5; no definite D call. Trimming took 5 bases from V and 1 from J, leaving 21 bases between them. The CDR3 contains 18 residues. Germline CDR1 is SGHTA and CDR2 is FQGTGA. CDR3 residues: CASSPPEWGRSSNQPQHF. The CDR3 DNA reads TGTGCCAGCAGCCCACCCGAGTGGGGTCGGTCCAGCAATCAGCCCCAGCATTTT. The variable domain in full, completed from reference TRBV7-3 and TRBJ1-5, reads GAGVSQTPSNKVTEKGKYVELRCDPISGHTALYWYRQSLGQGPEFLIYFQGTGAADDSGLPNDRFFAVRPEGSVSTLKIQRTERGDSAVYLCASSPPEWGRSSNQPQHFGDGTRLSIL.

The chain joins TRBV5-4 to TRBJ2-5; tentative D call: TRBD1 (6 bases). This CDR3 contains 15 residues. CDR1 and CDR2 from the germline V gene are SGHNT and YYREEE (reference sequence). With 4 bases removed from V and 3 bases from J, the gap between germline ends came to 16 bases. The CDR3 region has the DNA TGTGCCAGCAGCGGAACAGGGCCCCAGGAAGAGACCCAGTACTTC. Encoded protein: CASSGTGPQEETQYF.

The J gene is TRBJ1-2, the V gene TRBV27, with D maybe TRBD1 (6 bases). Per germline, CDR1 MNHEY and CDR2 SMNVEV (reference sequence). The CDR3 sequence is 13 residues long. V was pared by 1 base and J by 8 bases, with 11 bases between. CDR3 loop: CASSLLGGGGYTF. CDR3 DNA sequence: TGTGCCAGCAGTTTATTGGGGGGCGGGGGCTACACCTTC.

This chain connects TRBV19 to TRBJ2-3; maybe TRBD1 (7 bases). V lost 4 bases and J lost 7, with 12 bases in between. Germline loops: CDR1 LNHDA, CDR2 SQIVND (reference sequence). The CDR3 extends over 13 amino acids. This CDR3 is CASSNQGGNTQYF. CDR3 sequence (DNA): TGTGCCAGTAGTAACCAGGGGGGTAATACGCAGTATTTT.

This chain uses TRBV30 with TRBJ2-2; 7 bases are shared with TRBD2. After removal of 0 bases from V and 5 bases from J, the junction contained 6 bases not matched to a gene. Per germline, CDR1 GTSNPN and CDR2 SVGIG (reference sequence). The CDR3 runs to 15 residues. Here the CDR3 reads CAWSVLWEGTGELFF. CDR3 bases: TGTGCCTGGAGTGTACTTTGGGAGGGGACCGGGGAGCTGTTTTTT.

The chain recombines TRBV7-6 with TRBJ2-1; maybe TRBD1 (6 bases). The CDR3 is made up of 15 amino acids. CDR1 is SGHVS, CDR2 FNYEAQ, per germline. V was shortened by 1 base and J by 7 bases, with 14 bases between the two germline ends. CDR3 in amino acids: CASSLGAGVRNEQFF. CDR3 sequence (DNA): TGTGCCAGCAGCTTAGGGGCAGGGGTGAGGAATGAGCAGTTCTTC.

The chain has TRBV7-2 and TRBJ2-1, with a possible D match to TRBD2 (5 bases). This CDR3 comprises 12 residues. Germline-derived CDR1 and CDR2 are SGHTA and FQGNSA. Trimming stripped 4 bases from V and 9 bases from J, with 10 bases between. The CDR3 DNA is TGTGCCAGCAGCTACGAGGGTAGTGAGCAGTTCTTC. It encodes CASSYEGSEQFF.

This chain connects TRBV10-3 to TRBJ2-7, with unresolved D. Trimming stripped 10 bases from V and 0 bases from J, with 10 bases between. The germline CDR1 and CDR2 sequences are ENHRY and SYGVKD. The CDR3 runs 12 residues. Here the CDR3 reads CATRGSSYEQYF. DNA for the CDR3: TGTGCCACTAGAGGCAGCTCCTACGAGCAGTACTTC.

V usage is TRBV28 and J usage is TRBJ2-7; 7 bases match TRBD2. Looked up from germline, CDR1 is MDHEN and CDR2 is SYDVKM. Unmatched junction bases numbered 6, after V lost 2 bases and J lost 2 bases. The CDR3 length is 15 residues. CDR3 nucleotide sequence: TGTGCCAGCAGTTTAACGGGAGGCCCCACCTACGAGCAGTACTTC. It specifies CASSLTGGPTYEQYF.